The present entry profiles one T cell receptor beta chain with its context. Nested PCRs of about 17 and 10 cycles, two in total, were run on TCRalpha and TCRbeta cDNA. From its re-call of the 5' RACE reads, TCRdb lists each CDR3 protein once, without DNA. This sample carries some 190,000 distinct CDR3 sequences, with roughly 7.5% going to the ten biggest clones. The CDR3 sequence is 12 residues long. Germline-derived CDR1 and CDR2 are MNHEY and SMNVEV (reference sequence). This sample was taken from a study of monozygotic twins with inflammatory bowel disease. This clonotype was obtained from a human donor with ulcerative colitis or Crohn's disease, or a healthy co-twin of an affected twin (not recorded which). V and J are TRBV27 and TRBJ1-6. The sequencing input was blood. The chain's CDR3 is CASSLIDSPLHF.